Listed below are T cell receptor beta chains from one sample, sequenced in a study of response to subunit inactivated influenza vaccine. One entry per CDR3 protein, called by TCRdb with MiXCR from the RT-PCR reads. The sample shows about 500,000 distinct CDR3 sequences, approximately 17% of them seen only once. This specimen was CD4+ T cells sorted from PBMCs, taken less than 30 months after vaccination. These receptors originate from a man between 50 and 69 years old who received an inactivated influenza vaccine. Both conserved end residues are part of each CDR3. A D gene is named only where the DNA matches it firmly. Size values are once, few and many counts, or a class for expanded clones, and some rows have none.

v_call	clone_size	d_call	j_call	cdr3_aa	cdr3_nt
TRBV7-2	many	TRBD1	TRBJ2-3	CASSSTGSRQYF	TGTGCCAGCAGCTCGACAGGGAGTAGGCAGTATTTT
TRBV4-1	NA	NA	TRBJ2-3	CASSQDGDTQYF	TGCGCCAGCAGCCAAGATGGGGATACGCAGTATTTT
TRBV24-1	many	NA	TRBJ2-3	CATSDWGPAGDTQYF	TGTGCCACCAGTGATTGGGGACCCGCTGGAGATACGCAGTATTTT
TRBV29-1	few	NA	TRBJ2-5	CSVSQETQYF	TGCAGCGTTTCCCAAGAGACCCAGTACTTC
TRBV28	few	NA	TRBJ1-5	CASSEASNQPQHF	TGTGCCAGCAGCGAAGCCAGCAATCAGCCCCAGCATTTT
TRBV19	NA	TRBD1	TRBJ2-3	CASSDGQGADTQYF	TGTGCCAGTAGTGACGGACAGGGTGCAGATACGCAGTATTTT
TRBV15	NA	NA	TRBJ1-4	CATSRQDLREKLFF	TGTGCCACCAGCAGACAGGACCTTAGGGAAAAACTGTTTTTT
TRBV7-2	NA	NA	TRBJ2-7	CASSSSLSGAAEQYF	TGTGCCAGCAGCTCCTCATTGAGTGGGGCCGCCGAGCAGTACTTC
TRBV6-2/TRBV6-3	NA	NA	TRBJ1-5	CASRRSGGDNQPQHF	TGTGCCAGCAGACGCTCGGGGGGAGATAATCAGCCCCAGCATTTT
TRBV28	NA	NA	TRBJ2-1	CASSFAGTGSYNEQFF	TGTGCCAGCAGTTTCGCGGGTACGGGGTCCTACAATGAGCAGTTCTTC
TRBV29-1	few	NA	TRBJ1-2	CSVTWGGGYGYTF	TGCAGCGTTACCTGGGGGGGAGGCTATGGCTACACCTTC
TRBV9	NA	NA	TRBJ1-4	CASSVDPHGSTNEKLFF	TGTGCCAGCAGCGTAGATCCGCACGGCTCAACTAATGAAAAACTGTTTTTT
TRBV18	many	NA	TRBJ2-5	CASSPPISRETQYF	TGTGCCAGCTCACCACCGATTAGCCGAGAGACCCAGTACTTC
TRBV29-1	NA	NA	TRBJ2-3	CSVEDRAASSTDTQNF	TGCAGCGTTGAAGATCGGGCAGCTTCTAGCACAGATACGCAGAATTTT
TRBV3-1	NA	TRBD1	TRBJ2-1	CASSPGTGLYNEQFF	TGTGCCAGCAGCCCCGGGACAGGCTTGTACAATGAGCAGTTCTTC
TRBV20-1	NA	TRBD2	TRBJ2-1	CSAGMGTSGGLKFF	TGCAGTGCGGGGATGGGGACTAGCGGGGGCTTGAAGTTCTTC
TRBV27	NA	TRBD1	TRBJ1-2	CASRKQGLGYGYTF	TGTGCCAGCAGAAAACAGGGGTTAGGGTATGGCTACACCTTC
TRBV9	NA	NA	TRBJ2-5	CASSVGRRAPVQETQYF	TGTGCCAGCAGCGTAGGACGGCGGGCTCCGGTACAAGAGACCCAGTACTTC
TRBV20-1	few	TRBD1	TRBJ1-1	CSAAQGAANTEAFF	TGCAGTGCCGCTCAGGGGGCGGCGAACACTGAAGCTTTCTTT
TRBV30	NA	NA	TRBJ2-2	CAWREQGSNTGELFF	TGTGCCTGGAGGGAACAGGGATCGAACACCGGGGAGCTGTTTTTT
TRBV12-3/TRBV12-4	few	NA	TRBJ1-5	CASSLEGDLPNQPQHF	TGTGCCAGCAGTTTAGAAGGGGATCTGCCCAATCAGCCCCAGCATTTT
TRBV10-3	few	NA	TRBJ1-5	CAISESIAWGVGENQPQHF	TGTGCCATCAGTGAGTCAATTGCCTGGGGCGTGGGTGAGAATCAGCCCCAGCATTTT
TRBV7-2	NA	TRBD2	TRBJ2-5	CASSSHPGLAYTQYF	TGTGCCAGCAGCTCCCACCCGGGACTAGCGTACACCCAGTACTTC
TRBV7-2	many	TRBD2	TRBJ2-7	CASSLGLAASYEQYF	TGTGCCAGCAGTCTAGGACTAGCGGCCTCCTACGAGCAGTACTTC
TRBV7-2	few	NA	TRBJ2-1	CASRRRTDNEQFF	TGTGCCAGCAGGAGAAGGACAGACAATGAGCAGTTCTTC
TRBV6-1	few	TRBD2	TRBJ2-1	CASSEQLAGRNEQFF	TGTGCCAGCAGTGAGCAACTAGCGGGGCGCAATGAGCAGTTCTTC
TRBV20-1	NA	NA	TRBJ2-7	CSARVPGTNSYEQYF	TGCAGTGCTAGAGTACCCGGGACCAACTCCTACGAGCAGTACTTC
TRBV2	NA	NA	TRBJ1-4	CASSPMLTGLELFF	TGTGCCAGCAGTCCCATGCTTACAGGGTTGGAACTGTTTTTT
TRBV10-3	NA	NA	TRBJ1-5	CAISESGRAPQHF	TGTGCCATCAGTGAGTCAGGAAGAGCGCCCCAGCATTTT
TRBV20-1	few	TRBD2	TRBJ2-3	CSASRLAGGDTQYF	TGCAGTGCTAGTCGACTAGCGGGCGGGGATACGCAGTATTTT